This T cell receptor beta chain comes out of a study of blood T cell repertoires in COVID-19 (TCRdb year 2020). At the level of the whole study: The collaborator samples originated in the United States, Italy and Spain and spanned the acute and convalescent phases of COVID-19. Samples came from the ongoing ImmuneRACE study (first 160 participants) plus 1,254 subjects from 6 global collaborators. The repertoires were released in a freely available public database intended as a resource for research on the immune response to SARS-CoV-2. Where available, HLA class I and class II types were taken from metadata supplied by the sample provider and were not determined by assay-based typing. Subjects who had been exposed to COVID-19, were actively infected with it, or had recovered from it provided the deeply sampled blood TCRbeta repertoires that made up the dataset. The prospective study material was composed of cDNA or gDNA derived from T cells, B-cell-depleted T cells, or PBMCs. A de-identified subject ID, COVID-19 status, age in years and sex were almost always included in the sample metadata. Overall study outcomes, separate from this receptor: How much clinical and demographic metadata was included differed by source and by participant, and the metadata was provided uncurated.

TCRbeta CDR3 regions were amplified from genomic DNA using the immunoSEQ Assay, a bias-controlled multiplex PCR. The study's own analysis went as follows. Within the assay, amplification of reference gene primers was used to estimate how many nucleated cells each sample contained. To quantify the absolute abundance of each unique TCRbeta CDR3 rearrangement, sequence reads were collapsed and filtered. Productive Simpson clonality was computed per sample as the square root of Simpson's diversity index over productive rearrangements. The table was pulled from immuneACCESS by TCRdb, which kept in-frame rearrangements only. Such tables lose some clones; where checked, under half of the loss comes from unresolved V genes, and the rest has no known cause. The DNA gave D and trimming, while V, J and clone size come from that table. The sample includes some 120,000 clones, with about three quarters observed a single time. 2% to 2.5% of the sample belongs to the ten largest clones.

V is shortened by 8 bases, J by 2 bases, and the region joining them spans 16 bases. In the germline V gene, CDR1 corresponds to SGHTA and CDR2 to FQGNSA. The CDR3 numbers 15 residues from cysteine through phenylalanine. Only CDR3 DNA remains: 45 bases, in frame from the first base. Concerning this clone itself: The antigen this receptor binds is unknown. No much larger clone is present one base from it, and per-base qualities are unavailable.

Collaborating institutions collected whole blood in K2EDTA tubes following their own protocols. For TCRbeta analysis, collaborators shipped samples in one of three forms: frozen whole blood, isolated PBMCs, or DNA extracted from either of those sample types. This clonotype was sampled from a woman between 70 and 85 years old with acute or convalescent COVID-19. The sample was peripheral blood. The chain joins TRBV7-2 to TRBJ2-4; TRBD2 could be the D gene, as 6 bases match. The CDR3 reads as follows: CASAKEGRTKNIQYF. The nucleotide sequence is TGTGCCAGCGCCAAGGAGGGGCGAACCAAAAACATTCAGTACTTC.